This TCR beta chain was profiled in a study of blood T cell repertoires in COVID-19. About the study: There were acute and convalescent COVID-19 samples, and they came from the United States, Italy and Spain.

In the original analysis: Amplified reference gene primers provided the basis for estimating nucleated cell counts. Libraries were prepared by immunoSEQ multiplex PCR; TCRdb keeps only in-frame clonotypes and omits some of them. V and J calls and clone size come straight from that table; D and trimming were deduced from the DNA. The repertoire holds about 120,000 clones, with around 90% as singletons. The sample taken for sequencing was peripheral blood. The receptor's source is a woman aged 45-60 years with active or convalescent COVID-19.

CDR3: CASSWGLAGANEQFF. For the CDR3, the DNA is TGTGCCAGCAGTTGGGGACTAGCGGGAGCCAATGAGCAGTTCTTC. The rearrangement uses TRBV27 and TRBJ2-1; 14 nucleotides line up with TRBD2. This CDR3 spans 15 amino acids. Germline lookup yields CDR1 MNHEY and CDR2 SMNVEV (reference sequence). V shed 4 bases and J 6 bases; nucleotides not matched to a gene: 2.